These 27 T cell receptor beta chains were sequenced from one sample in a study of cytomegalovirus exposure and HLA in healthy donors. The PCR employed 60 Vbeta primers together with 13 Jbeta primers. TCRdb's table, derived via immunoSEQ multiplex PCR, lists solely in-frame clones and lacks some. Of 150,000 to 200,000 clones in the sample, roughly 85% were seen once. The material sequenced was PBMCs. Source of these receptors: a woman aged 25 to 45 in good health and CMV-seropositive.

The chain has TRBV29-1 and TRBJ2-6, with a tentative D call TRBD1 (5 bases). This CDR3 region has 16 residues. CDR1 SQVTM and CDR2 ANQGSEA come from the germline V gene. Trimming took off 0 bases at V and 2 bases at J, with 11 bases between the two ends. The CDR3 bases are TGCAGCGTTGAAGATCCTAGGGGCGCTGGGGCCAACGTCCTGACTTTC. Translating it yields CSVEDPRGAGANVLTF. Combining the CDR3 with reference TRBV29-1 and TRBJ2-6 gives the whole variable domain SAVISQKPSRDICQRGTSLTIQCQVDSQVTMMFWYRQQPGQSLTLIATANQGSEATYESGFVIDKFPISRPNLTFSTLTVSNMSPEDSSIYLCSVEDPRGAGANVLTFGAGSRLTVL.

This clone was recorded a few times. DNA of the CDR3: TGTGCCAGCAGCTTATACGTCCCAGTCGCCCTCTACAATGAGCAGTTCTTC. It encodes CASSLYVPVALYNEQFF. J is TRBJ2-1 and V is TRBV11-2; D unresolved. CDR1 SGHAT and CDR2 FQNNGV come from the germline V gene. CDR3 length equals 17 residues. V was shortened by 2 bases and J by 3 bases, with 17 bases between the two germline ends.

The CDR3 DNA sequence: TGTGCCAGCAGGACTGACTTGGGTCGCTACACCTTC. Its translation: CASRTDLGRYTF. The chain has TRBV2 and TRBJ1-2, with D hard to call. V dropped 6 bases and J dropped 9 bases, with 14 bases sitting between them. The CDR3 has 12 residues. Germline V CDR1 and CDR2: SNHLY, FYNNEI.

The chain recombines TRBV6-6 with TRBJ2-7; D may be TRBD2 (6 bases). The germline V and J ends were trimmed by 7 bases and 4 bases, with 20 bases remaining between them. Germline lookup yields CDR1 MNHNY and CDR2 SVGAGI (reference sequence). This CDR3 is 15 amino acids long. Here the CDR3 DNA reads TGTGCCAGCACCTATGCGCGGGGTAGATTTTACGAGCAGTACTTC. It yields the protein CASTYARGRFYEQYF.

The J gene is TRBJ1-1, the V gene TRBV30; D unclear. The CDR3 is 13 residues long. Germline lookup yields CDR1 GTSNPN and CDR2 SVGIG (reference sequence). V was trimmed by 5 bases and J by 3 bases, leaving 13 bases between them. The CDR3 spells CAWFIRRDTEAFF. The CDR3 DNA reads as TGTGCCTGGTTTATAAGGCGGGACACTGAAGCTTTCTTT.

CDR3 nucleotide sequence: TGTGCCAGAAAGACTTCAGGGGCAGATACGCAGTATTTT. Its protein is CARKTSGADTQYF. The chain links TRBV2 to TRBJ2-3; D possibly corresponds to TRBD1 (6 bases). Germline CDR1 reads SNHLY; CDR2 reads FYNNEI. This CDR3 has 13 amino acids. Trimming took 9 bases from V and 4 from J, leaving 14 bases between them.

This clone was counted a few times. This chain joins TRBV9 and TRBJ2-3, with 14 bases that match TRBD2. The V gene end was trimmed by 3 bases and the J gene end by 5 bases; junction bases not matched to a gene: 2. CDR1 is SGDLS and CDR2 is YYNGEE in the germline V gene. The CDR3 is 15 amino acids. This chain's CDR3 is CASSEGLAGGDTQYF. Here the CDR3 DNA reads TGTGCCAGCAGCGAAGGACTAGCGGGAGGAGATACGCAGTATTTT.

The genes are TRBV7-8 and TRBJ2-3; 7 bases match TRBD1. Trimming cost V 7 bases and J 3 bases; bases outside gene matches: 10. The CDR3 contains 15 residues. The germline CDR1 and CDR2 sequences are SGHVS and FQNEAQ. CDR3 DNA: TGTGCCAGCAAGAATCAGGGGGTAGTTACAGATACGCAGTATTTT. This sequence encodes CASKNQGVVTDTQYF.

CDR3 in amino acids: CASSLELAGGLETQYF. As DNA, the CDR3 is TGTGCCAGCAGCTTGGAGTTAGCGGGGGGGTTGGAGACCCAGTACTTC. The gene calls are TRBV5-4 and TRBJ2-5; 11 nucleotides align to TRBD2. The CDR3 loop spans 16 amino acids. V dropped 0 bases and J dropped 5; count of bases not matched to a gene: 6. From germline, CDR1 is SGHNT and CDR2 YYREEE (reference sequence). The whole variable domain, filled in from reference TRBV5-4 and TRBJ2-5, reads ETGVTQSPTHLIKTRGQQVTLRCSSQSGHNTVSWYQQALGQGPQFIFQYYREEENGRGNFPPRFSGLQFPNYSSELNVNALELDDSALYLCASSLELAGGLETQYFGPGTRLLVL.

This clone was detected a few times. The gene calls are TRBV25-1 and TRBJ2-7; D is unresolved. The germline V gene has CDR1 MGHDK and CDR2 SYGVNS. Trimming removed 2 bases from V and 2 bases from J, with 13 bases in between. The CDR3 runs to 15 residues. CDR3 in amino acids: CASSERDTDAYEQYF. In DNA, the CDR3 is TGTGCCAGCAGTGAAAGAGACACCGATGCCTACGAGCAGTACTTC.

The rearrangement uses TRBV11-2 and TRBJ2-6, with D unclear. V lost 7 bases and J 3 bases, leaving 16 bases between the germline ends. CDR1 SGHAT and CDR2 FQNNGV come from the germline V gene. The CDR3 length is 16 residues. This CDR3 reads CASTIFGESGANVLTF. The CDR3 bases are TGTGCCAGCACCATCTTCGGTGAGAGTGGGGCCAACGTCCTGACTTTC.

The CDR3: CASSQGGFRGGLTDTQYF. CDR3 DNA: TGCGCCAGCAGCCAAGGGGGTTTTCGGGGGGGCTTGACAGATACGCAGTATTTT. The chain recombines TRBV4-1 with TRBJ2-3; TRBD2 matches 8 bases. The junction had 12 bases not matched to a gene; V was cut back by 1 base and J by 3 bases. Germline lookup yields CDR1 MGHRA and CDR2 YSYEKL. The CDR3 contains 18 residues.

The gene calls are TRBV5-1 and TRBJ2-7; the D gene is possibly TRBD2 (6 bases). This CDR3 contains 18 residues. Looked up from germline, CDR1 is SGHRS and CDR2 is YFSETQ. V dropped 0 bases and J dropped 2 bases, with 21 bases sitting between them. The CDR3 nucleotides are TGCGCCAGCAGCTTGGACCCTCCGGAGGGGCTAATCCCCTACGAGCAGTACTTC. Its protein product is CASSLDPPEGLIPYEQYF.

This chain links TRBV7-8 with TRBJ1-1, with 7 positions matching TRBD1. V lost 1 base to trimming and J lost 3 bases; unmatched junction nucleotides: 2. The germline gives CDR1 SGHVS, CDR2 FQNEAQ. The CDR3 spans 14 residues. The CDR3 bases are TGTGCCAGCAGCTTAGGGACAGGAGACACTGAAGCTTTCTTT. This encodes CASSLGTGDTEAFF.

Here the CDR3 reads CAISETTGTANYSPLHF. The CDR3 DNA sequence: TGTGCCATCAGTGAGACCACCGGGACAGCCAATTATTCACCCCTCCACTTT. This rearrangement joins TRBV10-3 to TRBJ1-6; 7 bases match TRBD1. Germline lookup yields CDR1 ENHRY and CDR2 SYGVKD. The CDR3 covers 17 residues. The ends lost 2 bases at V and 8 bases at J; junction bases unmatched: 12.

This clone was counted a single time. The chain combines TRBV10-3 with TRBJ2-3, with a weak D call TRBD2 (6 bases). The CDR3 covers 13 residues. Germline V gene data show CDR1 as ENHRY and CDR2 as SYGVKD. V was clipped by 8 bases and J by 6 bases, with 15 bases between them. The CDR3 DNA follows: TGTGCCATCCTCCGGGACTCGGGGGATACGCAGTATTTT. This gives the protein CAILRDSGDTQYF.

The chain employs TRBV9 and TRBJ2-3, with 12 bases matching TRBD2. The germline V gene encodes CDR1 SGDLS and CDR2 YYNGEE. V lost 4 bases and J lost 6; bases outside the gene matches: 6. CDR3 length equals 15 residues. The CDR3 loop is CASSRLAGAADTQYF. CDR3 DNA sequence: TGTGCCAGCAGCCGACTAGCGGGAGCGGCGGATACGCAGTATTTT.

This chain joins TRBV11-3 and TRBJ2-5; 11 nucleotides align to TRBD2. From germline, CDR1 is SGHNT and CDR2 YENEEA. V shed 3 bases and J 3 bases; nucleotides not matched to a gene: 6. CDR3 size: 16 residues. The CDR3 nucleotides are TGTGCCAGCAGCTTTGGGGGGGGACTAGCGGAAGAGACCCAGTACTTC. Translation gives CASSFGGGLAEETQYF. Drawing the rest from reference TRBV11-3 and TRBJ2-5, the complete variable domain is EAGVVQSPRYKIIEKKQPVAFWCNPISGHNTLYWYLQNLGQGPELLIRYENEEAVDDSQLPKDRFSAERLKGVDSTLKIQPAELGDSAVYLCASSFGGGLAEETQYFGPGTRLLVL.

In its sample, this clone was seen a few times. V is TRBV7-9 and J is TRBJ1-1, with D uncertain. The CDR3 runs 13 residues. The germline V gene encodes CDR1 SEHNR and CDR2 FQNEAQ (reference sequence). The ends were cut back, 4 bases at V and 6 bases at J, with 12 bases in the middle. CDR3 nucleotides: TGTGCCAGCAGCTCCAGAAGTAACCCTGAAGCTTTCTTT. Translating it yields CASSSRSNPEAFF.

The V gene is TRBV7-2, the J gene TRBJ1-2; no clear D. The CDR3 totals 14 residues. The V gene lost 2 bases and the J gene lost 5 bases, with 12 bases spanning the gap. Germline lookup yields CDR1 SGHTA and CDR2 FQGNSA. The CDR3 DNA sequence: TGTGCCAGCAGCTTAAATGGCCCTCTTTATGGCTACACCTTC. Its protein product is CASSLNGPLYGYTF.

The chain carries TRBV27 and TRBJ1-2; tentatively, D is TRBD1 (6 bases). Germline V lookup: CDR1 MNHEY, CDR2 SMNVEV (reference sequence). The V gene lost 2 bases and the J gene lost 2 bases, with 6 bases spanning the gap. CDR3 size: 13 residues. This CDR3 reads CASSLDRNYGYTF. As DNA, the CDR3 is TGTGCCAGCAGTTTAGACAGGAACTATGGCTACACCTTC.

The chain employs TRBV7-9 and TRBJ2-2, with 10 positions matching TRBD1. Unmatched junction bases numbered 3, after V lost 5 bases and J lost 3 bases. Germline V gene data show CDR1 as SEHNR and CDR2 as FQNEAQ (reference sequence). The CDR3 covers 15 residues. The CDR3 sequence: CASSVGQGDTGELFF. In DNA form, the CDR3 reads TGTGCCAGCAGCGTCGGACAGGGGGACACCGGGGAGCTGTTTTTT.

This clone was seen more than once but under ten times. CDR3 protein: CAISESTGGFDYEQYF. The CDR3, as DNA: TGTGCCATCAGTGAGTCGACAGGGGGTTTTGACTACGAGCAGTACTTC. The V and J genes are TRBV10-3 and TRBJ2-7; 9 nucleotides line up with TRBD1. Germline-derived CDR1 and CDR2 are ENHRY and SYGVKD. This CDR3 contains 16 residues. V lost 0 bases and J lost 3; bases outside the gene matches: 6.

J is TRBJ2-1 and V is TRBV7-8; D gene unclear. CDR1 and CDR2 (germline): SGHVS, FQNEAQ. The CDR3 is made up of 14 amino acids. V lost 3 bases to trimming and J lost 2 bases, with 8 bases between them. The CDR3 sequence: CASSFGQTYNEQFF. CDR3 DNA: TGTGCCAGCAGCTTTGGCCAAACCTACAATGAGCAGTTCTTC.

The V gene is TRBV5-4, the J gene TRBJ2-4; 8 bases match TRBD2. V shed 1 base and J 8 bases; nucleotides not matched to a gene: 11. Germline values: CDR1 SGHNT, CDR2 YYREEE (reference sequence). The CDR3 spans 16 residues. For the CDR3, the DNA is TGTGCCAGCAGCTTGTTTAACGGGAGGGCCCTCGACATTCAGTACTTC. This gives the protein CASSLFNGRALDIQYF.

This clone was detected only once. This chain links TRBV11-2 with TRBJ1-2, with 9 bases that match TRBD1. Germline assignment: CDR1 SGHAT and CDR2 FQNNGV. The CDR3 length is 15 residues. The trim removed 5 bases at V and 4 bases at J, leaving 8 bases unmatched. CDR3 DNA sequence: TGTGCCAGCAGCATCGGGACAGGGCGCGGCTATGGCTACACCTTC. It yields the protein CASSIGTGRGYGYTF.

Details on this clone: In the same sample, other DNA sequences code for this CDR3. The genes are TRBV5-1 and TRBJ2-1; 9 bases are a match to TRBD1. Germline CDR1 SGHRS, CDR2 YFSETQ. J was trimmed by 2 bases and V by 0 bases; bases with no gene match: 0. The CDR3 contains 15 residues. CDR3 residues: CASSLGQGAYNEQFF. In nucleotides, the CDR3 is TGCGCCAGCAGCTTGGGACAGGGGGCCTACAATGAGCAGTTCTTC.